The entry below describes one TCR beta chain. Antigen unknown. Germline V gene data show CDR1 as SQVTM and CDR2 as ANQGSEA. Losses at the gene ends were 4 bases for V and 0 bases for J; bases not matched to a gene: 3. CDR3 length equals 13 residues. The data stem from a study of cytomegalovirus exposure and HLA in healthy donors. Primers included in the PCR were 60 Vbeta and 13 Jbeta primers. The repertoire was sequenced with immunoSEQ multiplex PCR; TCRdb's copy has only in-frame clones and lacks some. The ten most abundant clones cover 3% to 4.5% of a sample with around 33,000 clones. Whole-study findings and limits: Some public TCRs appeared in many individuals, while most sequences were rare.

Sequenced: PBMCs. The J gene is TRBJ2-7, the V gene TRBV29-1, with TRBD1 matching 7 bases. This TCR was recovered from a man in his forties in good health and CMV-seronegative. The CDR3 DNA reads TGCAGCGTTGGACGGACAGGCTCCTACGAGCAGTACTTC. Residues: CSVGRTGSYEQYF.